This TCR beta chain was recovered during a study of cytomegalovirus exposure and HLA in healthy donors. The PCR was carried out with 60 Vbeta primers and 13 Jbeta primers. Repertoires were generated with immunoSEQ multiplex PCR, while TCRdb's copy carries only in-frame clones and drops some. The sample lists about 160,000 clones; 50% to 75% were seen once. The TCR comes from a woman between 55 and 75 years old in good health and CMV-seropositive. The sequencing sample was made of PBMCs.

CDR3 DNA: TGTGCCACCAGCAGCGACCTGGGGGCACAATATGGCTACACCTTC. It translates to CATSSDLGAQYGYTF. This sequence joins TRBV15 and TRBJ1-2; D might be TRBD1 (6 bases). The CDR3 extends over 15 amino acids. V was clipped by 3 bases and J by 5 bases, with 16 bases between them. Germline V gene sequence: CDR1 LNHNV, CDR2 YYDKDF (reference sequence).